These 30 T cell receptor beta chains originate from one sample sequenced in a study of CD8 T cells in Susac syndrome. Random hexamers served to reverse transcribe roughly 0.5 to 1 ug RNA. TCRdb analysed the immunoSEQ multiplex PCR reads with MiXCR anew, one entry per CDR3 protein. The data contain 200,000 or so distinct CDR3 sequences, roughly 96% of them singletons. Sequenced: CD4+ T cells from PBMCs. These receptors all stem from a human donor with multiple sclerosis.

This chain connects TRBV12-5 to TRBJ1-5; D not resolved. The V and J ends lost 2 bases and 5 bases respectively, with 1 base between them. Germline loops: CDR1 LGHNT, CDR2 FRNRAP. The CDR3 consists of 11 residues. The CDR3: CASGLHQPQHF. CDR3 coding DNA: TGTGCTAGTGGTTTGCATCAGCCCCAGCATTTT. The full variable domain, its missing parts supplied by reference TRBV12-5 and TRBJ1-5, is DARVTQTPRHKVTEMGQEVTMRCQPILGHNTVFWYRQTMMQGLELLAYFRNRAPLDDSGMPKDRFSAEMPDATLATLKIQPSEPRDSAVYFCASGLHQPQHFGDGTRLSIL.

The chain couples TRBV30 to TRBJ2-3; the D call may be TRBD1 or TRBD2 (7 bases each). V gave up 6 bases and J gave up 3 bases, with 19 bases separating them. CDR1 is GTSNPN, CDR2 SVGIG, per germline (reference sequence). The CDR3 consists of 15 residues. The CDR3 sequence is CACQGGPFGTDTQYF. In DNA form, the CDR3 reads TGTGCCTGCCAGGGGGGGCCCTTTGGTACAGATACGCAGTATTTT.

J is TRBJ1-2 and V is TRBV14; D is uncertain. Trimming pared 2 bases from V and 8 bases from J, leaving 18 bases between. Per germline, CDR1 SGHDN and CDR2 FVKESK. The CDR3 is 15 amino acids. This chain's CDR3 is CASSQKSGSFRGYTF. CDR3 DNA: TGTGCCAGCAGCCAAAAATCGGGTTCCTTCCGGGGCTACACCTTC.

The chain uses TRBV3-1 and TRBJ1-1; D is undetermined. V shed 5 bases and J shed 1 base, with 8 bases lying between them. The CDR3 is 13 residues long. Per germline, CDR1 LGHDT and CDR2 YNNKEL (reference sequence). The CDR3 sequence: CASSWQANTEAFF. The CDR3 DNA follows: TGTGCCAGCAGCTGGCAGGCGAACACTGAAGCTTTCTTT.

CDR3 sequence reads: CASSQSNVHEQYF. CDR3 DNA sequence: TGTGCCAGCAGCCAAAGCAATGTCCACGAGCAGTACTTC. V usage is TRBV3-1 and J usage is TRBJ2-7; D is uncertain. The V end was cut by 2 bases, the J end by 5 bases, with 10 bases between. Germline lookup yields CDR1 LGHDT and CDR2 YNNKEL (reference sequence). The CDR3 spans 13 residues.

V is TRBV20-1 and J is TRBJ2-2; TRBD2 might be the D (7 bases). The CDR3 is 13 residues long. CDR1 is DFQATT, CDR2 SNEGSKA, per germline (reference sequence). Trimming removed 5 bases at V and 8 bases at J, with 15 bases between. This CDR3 is CSASSGGRGELFF. Written as DNA, the CDR3 is TGCAGTGCTTCCTCGGGGGGCCGAGGGGAGCTGTTTTTT.

The chain uses TRBV30 and TRBJ2-3; the match to TRBD2 covers 8 bases. With 2 bases clipped from V and 2 bases from J, the junction kept 6 bases outside the gene matches. From germline, CDR1 is GTSNPN and CDR2 SVGIG (reference sequence). The CDR3 extends over 15 amino acids. For the CDR3, the DNA is TGTGCCTGGAGTTCCGGACTAGCAGCCACAGATACGCAGTATTTT. Residues: CAWSSGLAATDTQYF. The full variable domain, in which reference TRBV30 and TRBJ2-3 provide the parts outside the CDR3, is SQTIHQWPATLVQPVGSPLSLECTVEGTSNPNLYWYRQAAGRGLQLLFYSVGIGQISSEVPQNLSASRPQDRQFILSSKKLLLSDSGFYLCAWSSGLAATDTQYFGPGTRLTVL.

The chain links TRBV30 to TRBJ1-1; TRBD1 matches at 8 bases. This CDR3 has 15 residues. Losses at the gene ends were 0 bases for V and 0 bases for J; bases not matched to a gene: 3. CDR1 GTSNPN and CDR2 SVGIG come from the germline V gene (reference sequence). The CDR3 loop is CAWSVPDRVNTEAFF. The CDR3 DNA reads TGTGCCTGGAGTGTCCCGGACAGGGTGAACACTGAAGCTTTCTTT.

V is TRBV20-1 and J is TRBJ1-1; 8 nucleotides agree with TRBD1. CDR1 is DFQATT and CDR2 is SNEGSKA in the germline V gene (reference sequence). The trim removed 5 bases at V and 4 bases at J, leaving 6 bases unmatched. CDR3 length: 13 residues. This CDR3 is CSAQDRVGTEAFF. In DNA form, the CDR3 reads TGCAGTGCTCAGGACAGGGTGGGCACTGAAGCTTTCTTT.

This rearrangement joins TRBV4-1 to TRBJ1-1; the D is unclear. CDR1 is MGHRA and CDR2 is YSYEKL in the germline V gene. The V end lost 2 bases, the J end lost 1 base, and 8 bases lay between the germline ends. This CDR3 is built from 14 residues. CDR3 amino acids: CASSQITKNTEAFF. The CDR3 nucleotides are TGCGCCAGCAGCCAAATCACGAAGAACACTGAAGCTTTCTTT.

The J gene is TRBJ1-6, the V gene TRBV6-1; tentatively, D is TRBD1 (6 bases). Germline-derived CDR1 and CDR2 are MNHNS and SASEGT. Deletions cut 7 bases from V and 6 bases from J, with 10 bases between. The CDR3 extends over 13 amino acids. The CDR3 here is CASTQGGNSPLHF. In nucleotides, the CDR3 is TGTGCCAGCACTCAAGGGGGTAATTCACCCCTCCACTTT.

This clonotype was picked up one time. The V gene is TRBV19, the J gene TRBJ2-4; D tentatively fits TRBD1 or TRBD2 (5 bases each). This CDR3 contains 15 residues. Germline V gene data show CDR1 as LNHDA and CDR2 as SQIVND (reference sequence). The CDR3 nucleotides are TGTGCTTCAGAGGGGAGTGATATAGCCAAAAACATTCAGTACTTC. Translated: CASEGSDIAKNIQYF.

CDR3 in amino acids: CTLHRSEGTPLHF. For the CDR3, the DNA is TGCACCCTCCACCGTTCGGAAGGGACACCCCTCCACTTT. The chain links TRBV20-1 to TRBJ1-6; D call uncertain. Germline values: CDR1 DFQATT, CDR2 SNEGSKA (reference sequence). The CDR3 extends over 13 amino acids.

The rearrangement links TRBV3-1 to TRBJ2-4, with no clear D. The CDR3 runs to 15 residues. The V end lost 1 base, the J end lost 9 bases, and 16 bases lay between the germline ends. In germline, CDR1 is LGHDT, CDR2 YNNKEL (reference sequence). The CDR3 DNA follows: TGTGCCAGCAGCCAAGGGCGGCAATTCGGGCCCATTCAGTACTTC. This translates into CASSQGRQFGPIQYF.

This clonotype came up once. V and J are TRBV30 and TRBJ1-1; D may be TRBD1 (5 bases). The CDR3 has 13 residues. Germline CDR1 GTSNPN, CDR2 SVGIG (reference sequence). V was cut by 2 bases and J by 5 bases, with 12 bases left in between. The CDR3 coding sequence is TGTGCCTGGAGTAATAGCTGGGGGACTGAAGCTTTCTTT. Its translation is CAWSNSWGTEAFF. The whole variable domain, remainder taken from reference TRBV30 and TRBJ1-1, is SQTIHQWPATLVQPVGSPLSLECTVEGTSNPNLYWYRQAAGRGLQLLFYSVGIGQISSEVPQNLSASRPQDRQFILSSKKLLLSDSGFYLCAWSNSWGTEAFFGQGTRLTVV.

The chain couples TRBV5-1 to TRBJ2-4; possibly TRBD2 for D (5 bases). In germline, CDR1 is SGHRS, CDR2 YFSETQ. This CDR3 region has 15 residues. Trimming pared 4 bases from V and 0 bases from J, leaving 11 bases between. CDR3 coding DNA: TGCGCCAGCAGCCGAGCGGACCTAGCCAAAAACATTCAGTACTTC. Translating it yields CASSRADLAKNIQYF.

This sequence joins TRBV3-1 and TRBJ2-1, with 7 bases aligning to TRBD1. J was trimmed by 9 bases and V by 6 bases; bases with no gene match: 8. The CDR3 runs to 13 residues. The germline V gene encodes CDR1 LGHDT and CDR2 YNNKEL (reference sequence). The CDR3 spells CASRRDREGEQFF. CDR3 bases: TGTGCCAGCAGGAGAGACAGGGAAGGTGAGCAGTTCTTC.

This chain uses TRBV6-5 with TRBJ2-7, with D unclear. The CDR3 has 14 residues. The ends were cut back, 6 bases at V and 5 bases at J, with 17 bases in the middle. Germline V gene sequence: CDR1 MNHEY, CDR2 SVGAGI. CDR3 sequence: CASRGRGTWNEQYF. CDR3 sequence (DNA): TGTGCCAGCAGAGGACGTGGAACCTGGAACGAGCAGTACTTC.

This clonotype was seen once. The chain recombines TRBV9 with TRBJ2-1; 10 positions agree with TRBD1. Trimming removed 4 bases from V and 5 bases from J; junction bases left unmatched: 6. Germline lookup yields CDR1 SGDLS and CDR2 YYNGEE. The CDR3 has 15 amino acids. The CDR3 region has the DNA TGTGCCAGCAGCTGGGACAGGGGTCCTAACAATGAGCAGTTCTTC. The encoded protein is CASSWDRGPNNEQFF. Full variable domain (outside the CDR3, taken from reference TRBV9 and TRBJ2-1): DSGVTQTPKHLITATGQRVTLRCSPRSGDLSVYWYQQSLDQGLQFLIQYYNGEERAKGNILERFSAQQFPDLHSELNLSSLELGDSALYFCASSWDRGPNNEQFFGPGTRLTVL.

V gene TRBV20-1 combines with J gene TRBJ2-1; 10 nucleotides line up with TRBD2. Germline-derived CDR1 and CDR2 are DFQATT and SNEGSKA (reference sequence). This CDR3 spans 15 amino acids. J lost 8 bases, V lost 7 bases, and 14 bases had no gene match. CDR3 nucleotides: TGCAGTGTCTCCCAAGCGGGGGGGCCCGTGGATGAGCAGTTCTTC. This encodes CSVSQAGGPVDEQFF.

CDR3 residues: CASSQKSDNEQYF. For the CDR3, the DNA is TGCGCCAGCAGCCAAAAATCCGACAACGAGCAGTACTTC. The chain links TRBV4-1 to TRBJ2-7; no clear D. Trimming took 2 bases from V and 5 from J, leaving 10 bases between them. The CDR3 has 13 amino acids. Germline CDR1 is MGHRA and CDR2 is YSYEKL.

The V and J genes are TRBV20-1 and TRBJ2-3; D may be TRBD2 (6 bases). The V gene lost 6 bases and the J gene lost 6 bases, with 19 bases spanning the gap. The CDR3 extends over 14 amino acids. CDR1 and CDR2 (germline): DFQATT, SNEGSKA (reference sequence). The CDR3 spells CSAPEGGFGDTQYF. The CDR3 region has the DNA TGCAGTGCCCCAGAGGGAGGATTCGGGGATACGCAGTATTTT.

The CDR3 reads CASSPKAGAPAGELFF. The CDR3 nucleotides are TGTGCCAGCAGCCCAAAAGCGGGGGCCCCTGCCGGGGAGCTGTTTTTT. The chain combines TRBV13 with TRBJ2-2; 8 positions match TRBD2. Looked up from germline, CDR1 is PRHDT and CDR2 is FYEKMQ (reference sequence). V trimming: 5 bases; J trimming: 6 bases; junction bases outside the gene matches: 11. The CDR3 loop spans 16 amino acids.

The chain links TRBV20-1 to TRBJ2-5; 7 positions match TRBD1. The germline V gene encodes CDR1 DFQATT and CDR2 SNEGSKA (reference sequence). This CDR3 is 13 amino acids long. V dropped 3 bases and J dropped 4; count of bases not matched to a gene: 5. The CDR3 protein is CSARGDSRETQYF. CDR3 nucleotides: TGCAGTGCTAGGGGGGACAGTCGAGAGACCCAGTACTTC.

This clonotype was counted once. The chain recombines TRBV3-1 with TRBJ2-3; TRBD2 agrees at 10 bases. Trimming cost V 1 base and J 2 bases; bases outside gene matches: 3. The CDR3 loop spans 16 amino acids. From germline, CDR1 is LGHDT and CDR2 YNNKEL (reference sequence). CDR3 bases: TGTGCCAGCAGCCAAGCACTAGCGGGGTTCACAGATACGCAGTATTTT. Translated: CASSQALAGFTDTQYF.

This clonotype appeared a single time. CDR3 sequence reads: CSARGSRTPDYGYTF. DNA for the CDR3: TGCAGTGCTAGGGGTTCCCGGACGCCAGACTATGGCTACACCTTC. V usage is TRBV20-1 and J usage is TRBJ1-2; D unclear. Germline values: CDR1 DFQATT, CDR2 SNEGSKA (reference sequence). The V gene lost 3 bases and the J gene lost 3 bases, with 17 bases spanning the gap. The CDR3 spans 15 residues.

V is TRBV20-1 and J is TRBJ2-7; tentative D call: TRBD1 (5 bases). CDR1 and CDR2 from the germline V gene are DFQATT and SNEGSKA (reference sequence). The CDR3 contains 15 residues. Between the trimmed V and J ends, which lost 3 bases and 4 bases, there was a span of 19 bases. CDR3 amino acids: CSARGLLYSGYEQYF. In nucleotides, the CDR3 is TGCAGTGCTAGGGGGCTCCTCTATTCCGGGTACGAGCAGTACTTC.

This clonotype was detected only a few times. The chain combines TRBV2 with TRBJ2-3; D gene unclear. The germline V and J ends were trimmed by 5 bases and 3 bases, with 6 bases remaining between them. Looked up from germline, CDR1 is SNHLY and CDR2 is FYNNEI. The CDR3 is 12 residues long. This CDR3 is CASSPITDTQYF. The CDR3 nucleotides read TGTGCCAGCAGTCCCATAACAGATACGCAGTATTTT. The full variable domain, completed using reference TRBV2 and TRBJ2-3, is EPEVTQTPSHQVTQMGQEVILRCVPISNHLYFYWYRQILGQKVEFLVSFYNNEISEKSEIFDDQFSVERPDGSNFTLKIRSTKLEDSAMYFCASSPITDTQYFGPGTRLTVL.

The sample holds one count of this clonotype. V is TRBV7-9 and J is TRBJ2-7; D gene ambiguous. Germline V gene sequence: CDR1 SEHNR, CDR2 FQNEAQ (reference sequence). This CDR3 is 11 amino acids long. V lost 5 bases and J lost 3, with 5 bases in between. CDR3 nucleotide sequence: TGTGCCAGCAGCACTCACTACGAGCAGTACTTC. This gives the protein CASSTHYEQYF.

This chain joins TRBV18 and TRBJ2-7; the D is unclear. Between the trimmed V and J ends, which lost 6 bases and 2 bases, there was a span of 11 bases. CDR1 KGHSH and CDR2 LQKENI come from the germline V gene. This CDR3 comprises 13 residues. CDR3 loop: CASSHGSTYEQYF. In DNA form, the CDR3 reads TGTGCCAGCTCCCACGGGTCCACCTACGAGCAGTACTTC.